This T cell receptor beta chain was documented in a study of blood T cell repertoires in COVID-19. At the level of the study: Sources were T cells, B-cell-depleted T cells, or PBMCs; the material itself was cDNA or gDNA.

Generated by immunoSEQ multiplex PCR, the TCRdb table keeps only in-frame clones and is missing some. The sample yields around 250,000 clones, approximately 85% seen once. Seattle researchers signed up patients amid active infection and tracked them longitudinally. The CDR3 spans 12 residues. The V end lost 5 bases, the J end lost 4 bases, and 8 bases lay between the germline ends. CDR1 is MDHEN, CDR2 SYDVKM, per germline. As regards this clone: The sample holds other DNA sequences that translate to the same CDR3.

The gene calls are TRBV28 and TRBJ1-2; no definite D call. Material: peripheral blood. The sequence came from a woman at least 80 years old with COVID-19, enrolled during active disease. Here the CDR3 reads CASSLTGYGYTF. CDR3 DNA: TGTGCCAGCAGTCTCACTGGCTATGGCTACACCTTC.